These 13 T cell receptor beta chains came from one sample sequenced in a study of cytomegalovirus exposure and HLA in healthy donors. The study ran its PCR with 60 Vbeta and 13 Jbeta primers. Repertoires were generated with immunoSEQ multiplex PCR, while TCRdb's copy carries only in-frame clones and drops some. Among 110,000 to 150,000 clones listed, around 75% were seen once. Input material: PBMCs. All receptors come from a female donor in good health and CMV-seronegative.

The chain carries TRBV21-1 and TRBJ2-1; the table's D call of TRBD1 was not tested on the DNA. TRBV21-1 is listed as a pseudogene. The CDR3 extends over 14 amino acids. This CDR3 reads CASSKQIFYNEQFF. DNA of the CDR3: TGTGCCAGCAGCAAACAGATTTTCTACAATGAGCAGTTCTTC.

The chain links TRBV6-4 to TRBJ1-1, with 9 bases lining up with TRBD1. Germline loops: CDR1 MRHNA, CDR2 SNTAGT. CDR3 length: 17 residues. V dropped 4 bases and J dropped 4; count of bases not matched to a gene: 13. The CDR3 nucleotides are TGTGCCAGCAGTGCCTCGGGGACAGGGTTGGTGGGCACTGAAGCTTTCTTT. This codes for CASSASGTGLVGTEAFF.

This clone was seen only a few times. The chain has TRBV7-2 and TRBJ1-2, with 10 bases fitting TRBD1. Unmatched junction bases numbered 1, after V lost 3 bases and J lost 3 bases. From germline, CDR1 is SGHTA and CDR2 FQGNSA. The CDR3 length is 14 residues. The CDR3, as DNA: TGTGCCAGCAGCTTGGACAGGGGGGACTATGGCTACACCTTC. Translation gives CASSLDRGDYGYTF.

The rearrangement uses TRBV1 and TRBJ2-1; no DNA check was done on the table's D call, TRBD2. TRBV1 is assigned pseudogene status. The CDR3 totals 17 residues. The CDR3 loop reads CTSSHLRRDVDYNEQFF. The CDR3 DNA sequence: TGCACCAGCAGCCACCTCCGGCGGGACGTCGACTACAATGAGCAGTTCTTC.

The chain links TRBV9 to TRBJ2-7; a possible D gene is TRBD1 (6 bases). Deletions cut 3 bases from V and 4 bases from J, with 20 bases between. CDR1 SGDLS and CDR2 YYNGEE come from the germline V gene. The CDR3 consists of 16 residues. CDR3 sequence reads: CASSAPPTGTLYEQYF. For the CDR3, the DNA is TGTGCCAGCAGCGCCCCTCCTACCGGGACACTTTACGAGCAGTACTTC.

Only one count was recorded for this clone. The rearrangement uses TRBV7-2 and TRBJ2-3, with D possibly TRBD2 on 6 matching bases. The CDR3 loop spans 13 amino acids. Germline V gives CDR1 SGHTA, CDR2 FQGNSA. V was pared by 0 bases and J by 6 bases, with 7 bases between. CDR3 sequence (DNA): TGTGCCAGCAGCTTAGCGCGGGATGATACGCAGTATTTT. Translating gives CASSLARDDTQYF. The full variable domain, completed using reference TRBV7-2 and TRBJ2-3, is GAGVSQSPSNKVTEKGKDVELRCDPISGHTALYWYRQSLGQGLEFLIYFQGNSAPDKSGLPSDRFSAERTGGSVSTLTIQRTQQEDSAVYLCASSLARDDTQYFGPGTRLTVL.

The DNA of the CDR3 is TGTGCCAGCAGCACCCGCTACAAAGTGAGGGCAAATAATGAGCAGTTCTTC. Protein sequence: CASSTRYKVRANNEQFF. The chain is built from TRBV9 and TRBJ2-1; D is perhaps TRBD2 (5 bases). V was clipped by 4 bases and J by 7 bases, with 24 bases between them. The CDR3 is made up of 17 amino acids. Germline CDR1 and CDR2: SGDLS and YYNGEE.

The chain couples TRBV5-1 to TRBJ2-5; D ambiguous. V was cut by 0 bases and J by 3 bases, with 9 bases left in between. This CDR3 region has 14 residues. CDR1 and CDR2 (germline): SGHRS, YFSETQ. CDR3 in amino acids: CASSLGQLEETQYF. The CDR3 DNA reads TGCGCCAGCAGCTTGGGACAATTAGAAGAGACCCAGTACTTC.

The rearrangement links TRBV5-6 to TRBJ1-2, with 7 nucleotides matching TRBD1. The J segment lost 10 bases and the V segment lost 0 bases, leaving 12 bases of the junction unmatched. The CDR3 is made up of 15 amino acids. Germline CDR1 is SGHDT and CDR2 is YYEEEE. In DNA form, the CDR3 reads TGTGCCAGCAGCTTGGATCCAGGGGGTATTAAGGACTACACCTTC. This encodes CASSLDPGGIKDYTF.

A few counts support this clone. The chain combines TRBV6-5 with TRBJ1-6, with TRBD1 identical over 7 bases. Germline loops: CDR1 MNHEY, CDR2 SVGAGI. V lost 10 bases to trimming and J lost 6 bases; unmatched junction nucleotides: 9. The CDR3 length is 14 residues. Here the CDR3 reads CATQDRSSNSPLHF. DNA for the CDR3: TGTGCCACTCAGGACAGGAGTAGTAATTCACCCCTCCACTTT.

The chain combines TRBV5-1 with TRBJ2-3; 7 bases align to TRBD2. From germline, CDR1 is SGHRS and CDR2 YFSETQ. Losses at the gene ends were 2 bases for V and 0 bases for J; bases not matched to a gene: 12. The CDR3 contains 18 residues. CDR3 sequence (DNA): TGCGCCAGCAGCTTTCCCCAGCGGGAAACCCTTAGCACAGATACGCAGTATTTT. This encodes CASSFPQRETLSTDTQYF.

The genes are TRBV2 and TRBJ2-7; weak D call: TRBD1 (6 bases). Germline V CDR1 and CDR2: SNHLY, FYNNEI. The CDR3 consists of 14 residues. V was cut by 8 bases and J by 3 bases, with 17 bases left in between. CDR3: CASLLQGYGYEQYF. CDR3 DNA sequence: TGTGCCAGCTTACTACAGGGTTATGGCTACGAGCAGTACTTC.

The CDR3 DNA reads TGTGCCAGCTCACCACCGACAGGCACCTACGAGCAGTACTTC. Its translation is CASSPPTGTYEQYF. V usage is TRBV18 and J usage is TRBJ2-7; TRBD1 is a possible D gene (6 bases). This CDR3 comprises 14 residues. Germline CDR1 and CDR2: KGHSH and LQKENI. Trimming took off 0 bases at V and 2 bases at J, with 8 bases between the two ends.